In its sample, the clone carrying this T cell receptor beta chain was seen a few times. With V trimmed by 4 bases and J by 6 bases, 4 bases remained unmatched. The CDR3 consists of 13 residues. The data were obtained in a study of blood T cells in healthy people across ages. Drawing of peripheral blood yielded roughly 9.3 milliliters from each donor. Per sample, no less than 5.5 micrograms of total RNA were extracted. The authors ran a second PCR of about 7 to 12 cycles using a sample-barcoded 5' primer and a J-beta primer mix. TCRdb re-derived calls from the 5' RACE reads in MiXCR, one entry per CDR3 protein. This sample has about 1.4 million distinct CDR3 sequences; approximately 59% occur once, and the top ten carry roughly 6.3%.

The sample taken for sequencing was blood. This TCR came from a man between 18 and 29 years old in good health. The chain recombines TRBV12-3 or TRBV12-4 with TRBJ2-7, with 9 bases fitting TRBD1. CDR3 sequence reads: CASSSQGASEQYF. CDR3 in DNA: TGTGCCAGCAGTTCACAGGGGGCGAGCGAGCAGTACTTC.